The clone carrying this T cell receptor (beta chain) was counted only a few times. About 0.45 to 1 ug RNA was reverse transcribed with random hexamers. MiXCR was run by TCRdb on the immunoSEQ multiplex PCR reads, yielding one entry per CDR3 protein. Of some 250,000 distinct CDR3 sequences in the sample, approximately 95% were seen once. The CDR3 is 13 amino acids. The germline CDR1 and CDR2 sequences are MNHEY and SMNVEV (reference sequence). V was pared by 5 bases and J by 5 bases, with 3 bases of the junction left unmatched. The record originates from a study of CD8 T cells in Susac syndrome. The sequenced sample was CD4+ T cells from PBMCs. The source of this sequence is a human donor with Susac syndrome. The chain recombines TRBV27 with TRBJ2-1; 7 nucleotides match TRBD1. This CDR3 is CASSHGTDNEQFF. CDR3 in DNA: TGTGCCAGCAGTCACGGGACAGACAATGAGCAGTTCTTC.